In this sample, the clone carrying this T cell receptor beta chain turned up many times. The antigen remains unidentified. TCR beta CDR3 regions were amplified from RNA. The primer set for the first-round RT-PCR of the TCR CDR3 was HTBI. One entry per CDR3 protein, called by TCRdb with MiXCR from the multiplex PCR reads. The profile shows under 450,000 distinct CDR3 sequences, less than 20% of them singletons. V gave up 0 bases and J gave up 5 bases, with 4 bases separating them. CDR1 and CDR2 (germline): SEHNR, FQNEAQ (reference sequence). The CDR3 totals 12 residues. This sample is part of a study of T cells in Graves' hyperthyroidism and ophthalmopathy. Graves' hyperthyroidism showing no ophthalmopathy progression within 18 months was considered stable. Patients aged 18 to 65 had newly diagnosed hyperthyroidism of under 2 months' duration. Study results and limitations: The majority of expanded thyroid clonotypes above 0.001 also appeared in blood.

Sequenced material: blood. This chain uses TRBV7-9 with TRBJ2-5; no clear D. This clonotype was obtained from a woman aged 18 to 35 with Graves' hyperthyroidism. As DNA, the CDR3 is TGTGCCAGCAGCTTAGCCGGGGAGACCCAGTACTTC. Its translation: CASSLAGETQYF.